These 4 T cell receptor beta chains came from one sample sequenced in a study of vaccination effects on CD4 cells after COVID-19. No antigens are known for them. Expansion of antigen-specific CD4+ T cells with viral peptide pools was carried out by the ViraFEST assay before sequencing. Isolation of CD4+ T cells took place after less than 12 days of culture. This individual tested PCR-positive for SARS-CoV-2 infection between March and December 2020. Assay used: immunoSEQ multiplex PCR; TCRdb lists only in-frame clones, some missing. The repertoire holds some 56,000 clones, with more than 65% as singletons. Sequencing used CD4+ T cells from PBMCs cultured with HIV peptides, obtained before COVID-19 vaccination. Documented subset: HIV-1 Nef peptide pool negative control/reference culture. The receptors were sampled from a human donor who had a prior SARS-CoV-2 infection.

The chain uses TRBV5-1 and TRBJ2-7, with D possibly called TRBD1 or TRBD2 (5 bases each). Germline CDR1 and CDR2: SGHRS and YFSETQ. The CDR3 runs to 15 residues. Trimming took 1 base from V and 4 from J, leaving 15 bases between them. The CDR3 region is CASSLNPGPNYEQYF. CDR3 sequence (DNA): TGCGCCAGCAGCTTGAATCCGGGACCGAATTACGAGCAGTACTTC.

The chain is built from TRBV7-2 and TRBJ2-3; D is perhaps TRBD2 (6 bases). V lost 6 bases, J lost 4 bases, and 11 bases lay in between. The CDR3 runs 13 residues. Per the germline V gene, CDR1 is SGHTA and CDR2 is FQGNSA. CDR3 amino acids: CASRVGGADTQYF. The CDR3 coding sequence is TGTGCCAGCAGGGTTGGCGGGGCAGATACGCAGTATTTT. The variable domain in full, with the rest retrieved from reference TRBV7-2 and TRBJ2-3, is GAGVSQSPSNKVTEKGKDVELRCDPISGHTALYWYRQSLGQGLEFLIYFQGNSAPDKSGLPSDRFSAERTGGSVSTLTIQRTQQEDSAVYLCASRVGGADTQYFGPGTRLTVL.

The genes are TRBV18 and TRBJ1-5; 9 bases line up with TRBD1. The germline V gene has CDR1 KGHSH and CDR2 LQKENI. The CDR3 loop spans 16 amino acids. The junction had 6 bases not matched to a gene; V was cut back by 3 bases and J by 3 bases. CDR3 in amino acids: CASSPTGTGLNQPQHF. In DNA, the CDR3 is TGTGCCAGCTCACCGACCGGGACAGGGCTCAATCAGCCCCAGCATTTT. Full variable domain (missing parts from reference TRBV18 and TRBJ1-5): NAGVMQNPRHLVRRRGQEARLRCSPMKGHSHVYWYRQLPEEGLKFMVYLQKENIIDESGMPKERFSAEFPKEGPSILRIQQVVRGDSAAYFCASSPTGTGLNQPQHFGDGTRLSIL.

This clone has a handful of counts. V and J are TRBV15 and TRBJ1-3; 7 positions match TRBD1. The germline V gene has CDR1 LNHNV and CDR2 YYDKDF (reference sequence). The CDR3 contains 16 residues. The V segment lost 1 base and the J segment 2 bases; nucleotides outside the gene matches: 5. DNA of the CDR3: TGTGCCACCAGCAGAGGAACAGGGGAAGCTGGAAACACCATATATTTT. Its protein product is CATSRGTGEAGNTIYF. Combining the CDR3 with reference TRBV15 and TRBJ1-3 gives the whole variable domain DAMVIQNPRYQVTQFGKPVTLSCSQTLNHNVMYWYQQKSSQAPKLLFHYYDKDFNNEADTPDNFQSRRPNTSFCFLDIRSPGLGDTAMYLCATSRGTGEAGNTIYFGEGSWLTVV.